These 29 T cell receptor beta chains originate from one sample sequenced in a study of shared clonotypes between healthy human individuals (dated by TCRdb to about 2020). Library method: the immunoSEQ multiplex PCR assay. TCRdb stores this immuneACCESS table with in-frame sequences only. Part of the clones is absent; in the studies checked, under half of the shortfall reflects unresolved V genes, and no reason is known for the rest. This sample holds 470,000 or so clones; more than 65% were observed only once. In total, the top ten clones hold approximately 11% of the sample. Sequenced input: PBMCs. These receptors all stem from a woman aged 35 to 49 in good health. Some clones in this sample may be carry-over from other donors' samples.

The chain combines TRBV11-2 with TRBJ2-7; 13 bases line up with TRBD2. Germline lookup yields CDR1 SGHAT and CDR2 FQNNGV. J lost 7 bases, V lost 5 bases, and 5 bases had no gene match. This CDR3 is built from 14 residues. CDR3 coding DNA: TGTGCCAGCAGCCCGAGGACTAGCGGGAGAGAGCAGTACTTC. Translation: CASSPRTSGREQYF. Looking up the rest from reference TRBV11-2 and TRBJ2-7 gives the full variable domain: EAGVAQSPRYKIIEKRQSVAFWCNPISGHATLYWYQQILGQGPKLLIQFQNNGVVDDSQLPKDRFSAERLKGVDSTLKIQPAKLEDSAVYLCASSPRTSGREQYFGPGTRLTVT.

With respect to this clone: A far more abundant clone sits one base away, making this likely a read error. The chain is built from TRBV4-3 and TRBJ2-1, with D possibly TRBD2 on 5 matching bases. This CDR3 spans 12 amino acids. The germline CDR1 and CDR2 sequences are LGHNA and YSLEER. The DNA of the CDR3 is TGCGTCAGCAGCGACGGGAACAATGAGCAGTTCTTC. It codes for CVSSDGNNEQFF.

Here the CDR3 reads CAWSVGGEGGAFF. CDR3 in DNA: TGTGCCTGGAGTGTAGGAGGGGAAGGGGGAGCTTTCTTT. The V and J genes are TRBV30 and TRBJ1-1; TRBD1 might be the D (6 bases). V was shortened by 0 bases and J by 10 bases, with 15 bases between the two germline ends. This CDR3 is 13 amino acids long. From germline, CDR1 is GTSNPN and CDR2 SVGIG (reference sequence).

The chain uses TRBV2 and TRBJ1-3; D might be TRBD1 (5 bases). V lost 5 bases and J lost 4, with 18 bases in between. The CDR3 is made up of 16 amino acids. Germline V gene data show CDR1 as SNHLY and CDR2 as FYNNEI. The CDR3 loop reads CASSLRRTGSGNTIYF. CDR3 DNA: TGTGCCAGCAGTCTCCGCAGAACAGGTTCAGGAAACACCATATATTTT.

The chain combines TRBV5-4 with TRBJ2-3, with 7 nucleotides matching TRBD1. CDR3 length: 15 residues. V was clipped by 6 bases and J by 3 bases; unmatched bases: 10. Germline CDR1 is SGHNT and CDR2 is YYREEE (reference sequence). CDR3 sequence reads: CASKTDRDVTDTQYF. The CDR3 DNA is TGTGCCAGCAAGACCGACAGGGATGTAACAGATACGCAGTATTTT. Looking up the rest from reference TRBV5-4 and TRBJ2-3 gives the full variable domain: ETGVTQSPTHLIKTRGQQVTLRCSSQSGHNTVSWYQQALGQGPQFIFQYYREEENGRGNFPPRFSGLQFPNYSSELNVNALELDDSALYLCASKTDRDVTDTQYFGPGTRLTVL.

The CDR3 coding sequence is TGTGCCAGCAGCTTACGGAGACCTATGAACACTGAAGCTTTCTTT. This gives the protein CASSLRRPMNTEAFF. V and J are TRBV7-9 and TRBJ1-1; D remains ambiguous. This CDR3 comprises 15 residues. Per germline, CDR1 SEHNR and CDR2 FQNEAQ (reference sequence). V was pared by 2 bases and J by 0 bases, with 10 bases between.

This clone has only a few counts. This likely traces to a read error, being one base from a far larger clone. The chain couples TRBV7-9 to TRBJ1-5; D is undetermined. Deletions cut 2 bases from V and 5 bases from J, with 7 bases between. The CDR3 extends over 13 amino acids. CDR1 SEHNR and CDR2 FQNEAQ come from the germline V gene (reference sequence). In DNA, the CDR3 is TGTGCCAGCAGCTTACAGGTGGATCAGCCCCAGCATTTT. Translated: CASSLQVDQPQHF.

The table lists this clone with a count of one. This likely traces to a read error, being one base from a far larger clone. Other DNA sequences within the sample encode an identical CDR3. This chain connects TRBV28 to TRBJ1-3; D gene ambiguous. Germline V CDR1 and CDR2: MDHEN, SYDVKM. Trimming removed 5 bases from V and 4 bases from J, with 18 bases in between. This CDR3 contains 16 residues. CDR3 in amino acids: CASSQPVRAQGNTIYF. CDR3 DNA sequence: TGTGCCAGCAGTCAACCTGTACGTGCACAGGGAAACACCATATATTTT.

Regarding this clone: At the DNA level, this CDR3 is encoded by other sequences in the same sample as well. The chain recombines TRBV19 with TRBJ2-7, with 10 nucleotides matching TRBD1. This CDR3 has 12 amino acids. J was trimmed by 3 bases and V by 8 bases; bases with no gene match: 1. In germline, CDR1 is LNHDA, CDR2 SQIVND (reference sequence). CDR3 nucleotide sequence: TGTGCCAGTCGGGACAGGGGCTACGAGCAGTACTTC. Its translation is CASRDRGYEQYF.

This clone appeared a single time. DNA of the CDR3: TGTGCCAGCAGCTCGCAACAGGGGCACGAGCAGTACTTC. Its protein product is CASSSQQGHEQYF. V gene TRBV7-3 combines with J gene TRBJ2-7, with 7 bases that match TRBD1. V was clipped by 4 bases and J by 5 bases; unmatched bases: 5. Germline loops: CDR1 SGHTA, CDR2 FQGTGA. This CDR3 has 13 amino acids. Variable domain in full (rest from reference TRBV7-3 and TRBJ2-7): GAGVSQTPSNKVTEKGKYVELRCDPISGHTALYWYRQSLGQGPEFLIYFQGTGAADDSGLPNDRFFAVRPEGSVSTLKIQRTERGDSAVYLCASSSQQGHEQYFGPGTRLTVT.

To note about this clone: A far larger clone is a single base away, which makes a read error likely. This chain joins TRBV28 and TRBJ2-7; 8 bases are shared with TRBD1. There are 14 residues in the CDR3. From germline, CDR1 is MDHEN and CDR2 SYDVKM. J gave up 1 base and V 3 bases, and 2 bases lay outside the gene matches. CDR3 sequence (DNA): TGTGCCAGCAGTTTCAGGGGGCTATCCTACGAGCAGTACTTC. Its protein is CASSFRGLSYEQYF.

This chain uses TRBV6-4 with TRBJ2-7; D is ambiguous. The V gene's germline CDR1 is MRHNA and CDR2 SNTAGT. The CDR3 is 13 residues long. V was trimmed by 3 bases and J by 1 base, leaving 7 bases between them. In DNA, the CDR3 is TGTGCCAGCAGTGAAGGGCCATCCTACGAGCAGTACTTC. Protein sequence: CASSEGPSYEQYF.

About this clone: This may be a read error, as it is one base from a much larger clone. Because the CDR3 is missing its conserved closing phenylalanine or tryptophan, this is likely a read error. The CDR3 bases are TGTGCCATCAGCAGGGGGGAGGGCACAGATACGCAGTATCTT. Amino acid sequence: CAISRGEGTDTQYL. This chain uses TRBV10-3 with TRBJ2-3, with D possibly TRBD1 on 7 matching bases. This CDR3 has 14 amino acids. The germline gives CDR1 ENHRY, CDR2 SYGVKD. V lost 6 bases and J lost 1, with 11 bases in between.

The chain combines TRBV5-4 with TRBJ2-5, with 11 bases lining up with TRBD2. CDR1 is SGHNT and CDR2 is YYREEE in the germline V gene (reference sequence). V lost 4 bases to trimming and J lost 5 bases; unmatched junction nucleotides: 7. The CDR3 covers 15 residues. Here the CDR3 DNA reads TGTGCCAGCAGCGACAGGACTAGCGGGCCTGAGACCCAGTACTTC. This translates into CASSDRTSGPETQYF.

Only one count was recorded for this clone. The chain recombines TRBV19 with TRBJ1-1; weak D call: TRBD1 (6 bases). The CDR3 length is 14 residues. Germline V gene sequence: CDR1 LNHDA, CDR2 SQIVND (reference sequence). V lost 7 bases and J 4 bases, leaving 16 bases between the germline ends. The CDR3 bases are TGTGCCAGTACCTCGGGAGGGGGAGTCACTGAAGCTTTCTTT. This translates into CASTSGGGVTEAFF.

This chain connects TRBV4-1 to TRBJ1-4; D remains ambiguous. V was clipped by 4 bases and J by 8 bases, with 14 bases between them. There are 14 residues in the CDR3. Germline CDR1 MGHRA, CDR2 YSYEKL. The CDR3 DNA reads TGCGCCAGCAGCCCCGGGCCGATTAACGAAAAACTGTTTTTT. Protein product: CASSPGPINEKLFF.

This chain uses TRBV12-1 with TRBJ2-7; whether TRBD2, the table's D call, matches the DNA was not checked. TRBV12-1 is annotated as a pseudogene. The CDR3 totals 15 residues. DNA of the CDR3: TGTGCCAGCAGTGGGTGGGGGGGCCAGACCTACGAGCAGTACTTC. Protein sequence: CASSGWGGQTYEQYF.

This sequence joins TRBV28 and TRBJ1-3; no clear D. Germline V gives CDR1 MDHEN, CDR2 SYDVKM. The CDR3 sequence is 11 residues long. V dropped 7 bases and J dropped 5 bases, with 6 bases sitting between them. CDR3 nucleotide sequence: TGTGCCAGCACCTATAGAAACACCATATATTTT. Its translation: CASTYRNTIYF.

As for this clone: Given a far larger clone just one base away, this is likely a sequencing read error. This chain links TRBV7-2 with TRBJ2-1; the match to TRBD2 covers 9 bases. CDR1 is SGHTA and CDR2 is FQGNSA in the germline V gene. This CDR3 spans 16 amino acids. The ends lost 1 base at V and 10 bases at J; junction bases unmatched: 11. The CDR3 nucleotides read TGTGCCAGCAGCTTAGTGGCTAGCGGGACCTGGGAGGAGCAGTTCTTC. Translation gives CASSLVASGTWEEQFF.

CDR3 sequence reads: CASSPDQGRYTEAFF. CDR3 in DNA: TGCGCCAGCAGCCCAGATCAGGGAAGATACACTGAAGCTTTCTTT. The V call is TRBV5-1, the J call TRBJ1-1; possibly TRBD1 for D (5 bases). Germline V gene data show CDR1 as SGHRS and CDR2 as YFSETQ. This CDR3 region has 15 residues. Trimming pared 4 bases from V and 3 bases from J, leaving 16 bases between. The complete variable domain, with remaining parts taken from reference TRBV5-1 and TRBJ1-1, reads KAGVTQTPRYLIKTRGQQVTLSCSPISGHRSVSWYQQTPGQGLQFLFEYFSETQRNKGNFPGRFSGRQFSNSRSEMNVSTLELGDSALYLCASSPDQGRYTEAFFGQGTRLTVV.

The chain is built from TRBV18 and TRBJ2-3, with 9 nucleotides matching TRBD2. Losses at the gene ends were 4 bases for V and 4 bases for J; bases not matched to a gene: 6. The CDR3 runs 15 residues. Germline CDR1 KGHSH, CDR2 LQKENI. This chain's CDR3 is CASSRNSGSPDTQYF. As DNA, the CDR3 is TGTGCCAGCTCACGCAATAGCGGGAGTCCAGATACGCAGTATTTT.

This clone has only a few counts. The rearrangement links TRBV4-2 to TRBJ2-5; tentatively, D is TRBD1 (6 bases). CDR1 LGHNA and CDR2 YNFKEQ come from the germline V gene. The CDR3 is 15 residues long. Trimming removed 2 bases from V and 1 base from J, with 11 bases in between. The CDR3 here is CASSQSQGSQETQYF. The DNA of the CDR3 is TGTGCCAGCAGCCAATCACAGGGTTCCCAAGAGACCCAGTACTTC.

The chain combines TRBV10-2 with TRBJ2-2; 7 nucleotides agree with TRBD2. This CDR3 region has 16 residues. V lost 4 bases and J lost 2; bases outside the gene matches: 7. The germline CDR1 and CDR2 sequences are WSHSY and SAAADI. The CDR3 sequence is CASSAPGAGNTGELFF. Written as DNA, the CDR3 is TGCGCCAGCAGTGCCCCCGGAGCGGGAAACACCGGGGAGCTGTTTTTT.

The chain uses TRBV7-2 and TRBJ1-4; D not resolved. Germline V CDR1 and CDR2: SGHTA, FQGNSA. The CDR3 covers 16 residues. The V end lost 3 bases, the J end lost 8 bases, and 19 bases lay between the germline ends. This chain's CDR3 is CASSFGRGTPWEKLFF. Written as DNA, the CDR3 is TGTGCCAGCAGCTTCGGGAGAGGAACCCCGTGGGAAAAACTGTTTTTT.

This clone was seen more than once but under ten times. This sequence joins TRBV7-2 and TRBJ2-1; D is possibly TRBD1 (5 bases). This CDR3 comprises 12 residues. Trimming shortened V by 3 bases and J by 7 bases, and 7 bases separated the two germline ends. Germline V lookup: CDR1 SGHTA, CDR2 FQGNSA. CDR3 nucleotide sequence: TGTGCCAGCAGCTTCCAGGGTAATGAGCAGTTCTTC. Amino acid sequence: CASSFQGNEQFF.

The chain carries TRBV18 and TRBJ2-6; 9 bases map to TRBD1. The CDR3 runs 17 residues. V shed 3 bases and J 4 bases; nucleotides not matched to a gene: 7. The germline gives CDR1 KGHSH, CDR2 LQKENI. The CDR3 DNA reads as TGTGCCAGCTCACCCGGGACAGGGCGTTCGGGGGCCAACGTCCTGACTTTC. It encodes CASSPGTGRSGANVLTF.

Note on this clone: A read error is likely here: a far larger clone is one base away. The conserved final phenylalanine or tryptophan is absent from the CDR3, which likely points to a read error. This chain uses TRBV20-1 with TRBJ2-3; D not certain. Germline CDR1 is DFQATT and CDR2 is SNEGSKA (reference sequence). V lost 3 bases to trimming and J lost 4 bases, with 5 bases between them. The CDR3 runs to 11 residues. The CDR3: CSASYPDTQYL. Written as DNA, the CDR3 is TGCAGTGCTAGTTATCCAGATACGCAGTATCTT.

About this clone: This likely traces to a read error, being one base from a far larger clone. Other DNA sequences within the sample encode an identical CDR3. The chain employs TRBV28 and TRBJ2-7; D is possibly TRBD1 (5 bases). In germline, CDR1 is MDHEN, CDR2 SYDVKM. The CDR3 length is 12 residues. The CDR3 nucleotides are TGCGCCAGCAGTCTGGCAGGGTACGAGCAGTACTTC. Translated: CASSLAGYEQYF.

The gene calls are TRBV5-4 and TRBJ2-3; 7 bases map to TRBD2. Trimming cost V 4 bases and J 0 bases; bases outside gene matches: 5. Germline CDR1 reads SGHNT; CDR2 reads YYREEE (reference sequence). The CDR3 is 15 residues long. The DNA of the CDR3 is TGTGCCAGCAGCCGGGACTATCAGAGCACAGATACGCAGTATTTT. Residues: CASSRDYQSTDTQYF. The complete variable domain, with remaining parts taken from reference TRBV5-4 and TRBJ2-3, reads ETGVTQSPTHLIKTRGQQVTLRCSSQSGHNTVSWYQQALGQGPQFIFQYYREEENGRGNFPPRFSGLQFPNYSSELNVNALELDDSALYLCASSRDYQSTDTQYFGPGTRLTVL.